This TCR beta chain appears in the sequencing data of a study of T cell responses to AZD1222 COVID-19 vaccine. Libraries were prepared by immunoSEQ multiplex PCR; TCRdb keeps only in-frame clonotypes and omits some of them. The sample has under 150,000 clones, 89% seen once; the top ten hold 9.5%. Trimming removed 5 bases at V and 1 base at J, with 14 bases between. The CDR3 has 15 residues. CDR1 SNHLY and CDR2 FYNNEI come from the germline V gene. Notes on the study in general: Sampling captured repertoires only after the peak T cell response.

Note on this clone: Its specificity is not known.

This sample comprised peripheral blood, obtained 28 days after the second AZD1222 dose. The clonotype originates from an adult who received the AZD1222 COVID-19 vaccine. This chain joins TRBV2 and TRBJ1-1, with a weak D call TRBD1 (6 bases). CDR3 in amino acids: CASSTSGGQNTEAFF. The CDR3 region has the DNA TGTGCCAGCAGTACGAGTGGGGGGCAGAACACTGAAGCTTTCTTT.